This is a list of T cell receptor beta chains from one sample in a study of blood T cell repertoires in COVID-19. Only in-frame clones appear in the TCRdb table, and some are missing; sequencing was by immunoSEQ multiplex PCR. Of about 120,000 clones in the sample, approximately 87% were seen once. Sequenced sample: peripheral blood. These TCRs come from a young man with acute or convalescent COVID-19. Each CDR3 is given with its conserved first and last residue. The order of the fields is J gene, V gene, clone size, D gene, CDR3 DNA, CDR3 protein. The D gene is left open where the match is weak. Clone size appears in some rows only: once, few, many, or a class for an expanded clone.

J gene: TRBJ2-2; V gene: TRBV6-1; clone size: -; D gene: TRBD2; CDR3 DNA: TGTGCCAGCAGTGGGACTAGCGGCTATTCGAACACCGGGGAGCTGTTTTTT; CDR3 protein: CASSGTSGYSNTGELFF
J gene: TRBJ1-4; V gene: TRBV18; clone size: -; D gene: -; CDR3 DNA: TGTGCCAGCTCACCACCGGCACAGGCTAATGAAAAACTGTTTTTT; CDR3 protein: CASSPPAQANEKLFF
J gene: TRBJ1-4; V gene: TRBV6-5; clone size: -; D gene: -; CDR3 DNA: TGTGCCAGCAGTTACGGGGGGGAAGGTGATGAAAAACTGTTTTTT; CDR3 protein: CASSYGGEGDEKLFF
J gene: TRBJ1-1; V gene: TRBV5-1; clone size: -; D gene: -; CDR3 DNA: TGCGCCAGCAGCTTGGACAGTTTAACTGAAGCTTTCTTT; CDR3 protein: CASSLDSLTEAFF
J gene: TRBJ1-2; V gene: TRBV6-2/TRBV6-3; clone size: -; D gene: -; CDR3 DNA: TGTGCCAGCAGTTCTCTACCGGGACAAGATAACTATGGCTACACCTTC; CDR3 protein: CASSSLPGQDNYGYTF
J gene: TRBJ1-2; V gene: TRBV30; clone size: -; D gene: TRBD1; CDR3 DNA: TGTGCCTGGGGACAGGGTGGAGGCTACACCTTC; CDR3 protein: CAWGQGGGYTF
J gene: TRBJ2-3; V gene: TRBV9; clone size: -; D gene: TRBD1; CDR3 DNA: TGTGCCAGCACCTCTGGGGGGACAGGGACAGATACGCAGTATTTT; CDR3 protein: CASTSGGTGTDTQYF
J gene: TRBJ1-6; V gene: TRBV2; clone size: -; D gene: TRBD1; CDR3 DNA: TGTGCCAGCAGTGACGGACAGGGAATATATTCACCCCTCCACTTT; CDR3 protein: CASSDGQGIYSPLHF
J gene: TRBJ1-2; V gene: TRBV7-2; clone size: few; D gene: -; CDR3 DNA: TGTGCCAGCAGCTTAGCGGGCAGTGGTGGCTACACCTTC; CDR3 protein: CASSLAGSGGYTF
J gene: TRBJ2-1; V gene: TRBV2; clone size: -; D gene: TRBD1; CDR3 DNA: TGTGCCAGCAGTGCACAGGGGGATGAGCAGTTCTTC; CDR3 protein: CASSAQGDEQFF
J gene: TRBJ2-5; V gene: TRBV7-2; clone size: -; D gene: -; CDR3 DNA: TGTGCCAGCAGCTTCGATGCGTGGTTACAGGAGGGAGAGACCCAGTACTTC; CDR3 protein: CASSFDAWLQEGETQYF
J gene: TRBJ1-4; V gene: TRBV5-1; clone size: -; D gene: TRBD1; CDR3 DNA: TGCGCCAGCAGCTGGGACAGTGGAGAAAAACTGTTTTTT; CDR3 protein: CASSWDSGEKLFF
J gene: TRBJ1-3; V gene: TRBV5-5; clone size: -; D gene: -; CDR3 DNA: TGTGCCAGCAGCCTAGACAGGATCCCTGGAAACACCATATATTTT; CDR3 protein: CASSLDRIPGNTIYF
J gene: TRBJ1-1; V gene: TRBV18; clone size: -; D gene: TRBD1; CDR3 DNA: TGTGCCAGCTCCCTCCGGGACAGGGACACTGAAGCTTTCTTT; CDR3 protein: CASSLRDRDTEAFF
J gene: TRBJ2-5; V gene: TRBV5-1; clone size: -; D gene: TRBD2; CDR3 DNA: TGCGCCAGCAGCACCCCTAGCGGAGGTCAAGAGACCCAGTACTTC; CDR3 protein: CASSTPSGGQETQYF
J gene: TRBJ1-1; V gene: TRBV11-3; clone size: -; D gene: -; CDR3 DNA: TGTGCCAGCAGCCTAGGCGCCAGGGAGGGAGGGATGGCGAACACTGAAGCTTTCTTT; CDR3 protein: CASSLGAREGGMANTEAFF
J gene: TRBJ2-3; V gene: TRBV28; clone size: -; D gene: -; CDR3 DNA: TGTGCCAGCAGTTTAGGAGGGGTGGGCACAGATACGCAGTATTTT; CDR3 protein: CASSLGGVGTDTQYF
J gene: TRBJ1-4; V gene: TRBV10-3; clone size: -; D gene: -; CDR3 DNA: TGTGCCATCAGTGATGAGCGCCTGGATGAAAAACTGTTTTTT; CDR3 protein: CAISDERLDEKLFF
J gene: TRBJ1-2; V gene: TRBV5-6; clone size: -; D gene: -; CDR3 DNA: TGTGCCAGCAGCTGGACTGTGGTACTGACTAACTATGGCTACACCTTC; CDR3 protein: CASSWTVVLTNYGYTF
J gene: TRBJ2-1; V gene: TRBV4-2; clone size: -; D gene: TRBD2; CDR3 DNA: TGTGCCAGCAGCCAAGAAGCGGGGTACAATGAGCAGTTCTTC; CDR3 protein: CASSQEAGYNEQFF
J gene: TRBJ2-7; V gene: TRBV3-1/TRBV3-2; clone size: -; D gene: TRBD1; CDR3 DNA: TGTGCCAGCTCCGGGACAGGGGTAGGGGAGCAGTACTTC; CDR3 protein: CASSGTGVGEQYF
J gene: TRBJ1-4; V gene: TRBV19; clone size: -; D gene: -; CDR3 DNA: TGTGCCAGTAGCCCCGGGACATGGAATGAAAAACTGTTTTTT; CDR3 protein: CASSPGTWNEKLFF
J gene: TRBJ2-5; V gene: TRBV25-1; clone size: few; D gene: -; CDR3 DNA: TGTGCCAGCAGTGCATCGCCCCAGCGGAAGTTCCAAGAGACCCAGTACTTC; CDR3 protein: CASSASPQRKFQETQYF
J gene: TRBJ2-1; V gene: TRBV27; clone size: -; D gene: TRBD2; CDR3 DNA: TGTGCCAGCAGTTTACGCGGGGGAGTCTACAATGAGCAGTTCTTC; CDR3 protein: CASSLRGGVYNEQFF
J gene: TRBJ2-2; V gene: TRBV3-1/TRBV3-2; clone size: -; D gene: TRBD2; CDR3 DNA: TGTGCCAGCAGCCAAGGGACTAGCGGGAGGAGCACCGGGGAGCTGTTTTTT; CDR3 protein: CASSQGTSGRSTGELFF
J gene: TRBJ2-5; V gene: TRBV29-1; clone size: -; D gene: TRBD2; CDR3 DNA: TGCAGCGTTGAGGGGACTAGCGCTTGGCAAGAGACCCAGTACTTC; CDR3 protein: CSVEGTSAWQETQYF
J gene: TRBJ2-5; V gene: TRBV27; clone size: -; D gene: TRBD2; CDR3 DNA: TGTGCCAGCAGTCCCCCGGGAGGCGAGAAAGGGGAGACCCAGTACTTC; CDR3 protein: CASSPPGGEKGETQYF
J gene: TRBJ1-6; V gene: TRBV19; clone size: -; D gene: -; CDR3 DNA: TGTGCCACCCAGCCCGGACAGTGGAGTGCGGCCTATAATTCACCCCTCCACTTT; CDR3 protein: CATQPGQWSAAYNSPLHF
J gene: TRBJ1-1; V gene: TRBV27; clone size: once; D gene: TRBD1; CDR3 DNA: TGTGCCAGCAGTTTATTTCCCCCCGACAGGGGTGAAGCTTTCTTT; CDR3 protein: CASSLFPPDRGEAFF
J gene: TRBJ1-2; V gene: TRBV7-2; clone size: -; D gene: TRBD1; CDR3 DNA: TGTGCCAGCAGCCCCGACAGGGGAACAAACACCTTC; CDR3 protein: CASSPDRGTNTF
J gene: TRBJ2-5; V gene: TRBV6-5; clone size: -; D gene: TRBD2; CDR3 DNA: TGTGCCAGCATATCCGGGACTAAACTCCAAGAGACCCAGTACTTC; CDR3 protein: CASISGTKLQETQYF
J gene: TRBJ2-7; V gene: TRBV5-6; clone size: -; D gene: -; CDR3 DNA: TGTGCCAGCAGCTTGGGACAGGCCTCGGGGGAGCAGTACTTC; CDR3 protein: CASSLGQASGEQYF
J gene: TRBJ1-6; V gene: TRBV18; clone size: -; D gene: -; CDR3 DNA: TGTGCCAGCTCACCAGAGGAGAATTCACCCCTCCACTTT; CDR3 protein: CASSPEENSPLHF
J gene: TRBJ2-7; V gene: TRBV5-5; clone size: -; D gene: -; CDR3 DNA: TGTGCCAGCAGCTTGACCGACACACTCGAGCAGTACTTC; CDR3 protein: CASSLTDTLEQYF
J gene: TRBJ2-1; V gene: TRBV6-5; clone size: few; D gene: -; CDR3 DNA: TGTGCCAGCAGCCTGACATTATACAATGAGCAGTTCTTC; CDR3 protein: CASSLTLYNEQFF
J gene: TRBJ1-5; V gene: TRBV10-1; clone size: -; D gene: -; CDR3 DNA: TGCGCCAGCAGTGAATCCCCGACTGGTCAGCCCCAGCATTTT; CDR3 protein: CASSESPTGQPQHF
J gene: TRBJ2-1; V gene: TRBV30; clone size: -; D gene: -; CDR3 DNA: TGTGCCTGGAGGTATGGGACTGACCTTCATGAGCAGTTCTTC; CDR3 protein: CAWRYGTDLHEQFF
J gene: TRBJ1-1; V gene: TRBV6-5; clone size: -; D gene: -; CDR3 DNA: TGTGCCAGCAGTTACACCTCCTCGGACACTGAAGCTTTCTTT; CDR3 protein: CASSYTSSDTEAFF
J gene: TRBJ2-5; V gene: TRBV4-3; clone size: -; D gene: -; CDR3 DNA: TGCGCCAGCAGCCAAGGTCCAGCACGGGGAGAGACCCAGTACTTC; CDR3 protein: CASSQGPARGETQYF
J gene: TRBJ2-2; V gene: TRBV7-9; clone size: -; D gene: TRBD1; CDR3 DNA: TGTGCCAGCATTCAGGGGGCGACGAACACCGGGGAGCTGTTTTTT; CDR3 protein: CASIQGATNTGELFF